The 3 T cell receptor beta chains reported below all come from one sample, sequenced in a study of blood T cells in healthy people across ages. Together with a sample-barcoded 5' primer, a J-beta primer mix was included in a second PCR lasting about 6 to 11 cycles. From the 5' RACE reads, TCRdb called clonotypes with MiXCR, one entry per CDR3 protein. The sample records fewer than 2,000,000 distinct CDR3 sequences, around 42% being singletons. Sequenced input: blood. The receptors here all came from a human donor in good health.

The chain carries TRBV6-2 or TRBV6-3 and TRBJ2-3; 11 nucleotides line up with TRBD2. This CDR3 spans 15 amino acids. Germline-derived CDR1 and CDR2 are MNHEY and SVGEGT. V gave up 4 bases and J gave up 7 bases; unmatched junction bases: 7. The CDR3 DNA reads as TGTGCCAGCAGTTCTCCGGGACTAGCGGTTTATACGCAGTATTTT. Translating it yields CASSSPGLAVYTQYF.

The chain employs TRBV3-1 and TRBJ2-5, with 13 bases fitting TRBD2. This CDR3 spans 16 amino acids. J gave up 3 bases and V 4 bases, and 5 bases lay outside the gene matches. In germline, CDR1 is LGHDT, CDR2 YNNKEL (reference sequence). The CDR3 spells CASSPRTSGGKETQYF. As DNA, the CDR3 is TGTGCCAGCAGCCCTCGGACTAGCGGGGGCAAAGAGACCCAGTACTTC.

This clonotype was seen a few times. One end of the junction varies from germline; a read error may be responsible. The rearrangement uses TRBV6-6 and TRBJ2-3; 7 positions agree with TRBD2. The CDR3 extends over 16 amino acids. The germline CDR1 and CDR2 sequences are MNHNY and SVGAGI (reference sequence). In DNA, the CDR3 is TGTGCCGGCAGTATTACGGGGGGTACGGATGGAGATACGCAGTATTTT. This encodes CAGSITGGTDGDTQYF.